The 19 T cell receptor beta chains presented below share a single source sample, sequenced in a study of blood T cell repertoires in COVID-19. Method: immunoSEQ multiplex PCR; TCRdb's copy keeps in-frame clones and lacks some. The table lists a few hundred thousand clones, approximately 86% of them singletons. The sequencing input was PBMCs or T cells enriched from blood (not recorded which). These receptors originate from a woman in her twenties or thirties who had been exposed to COVID-19.

The chain couples TRBV6-5 to TRBJ1-5, with D possibly matching TRBD1 (5 bases). The CDR3 contains 14 residues. Germline CDR1 MNHEY, CDR2 SVGAGI. V was pared by 6 bases and J by 5 bases, with 14 bases between. The CDR3 nucleotides read TGTGCCAGCAGGGAGGGGCCCCTCGATCAGCCCCAGCATTTT. Translating it yields CASREGPLDQPQHF.

This chain connects TRBV5-6 to TRBJ1-1; unclear D gene. The V end was cut by 3 bases, the J end by 6 bases, with 9 bases between. From germline, CDR1 is SGHDT and CDR2 YYEEEE. The CDR3 is 12 amino acids. CDR3 sequence reads: CASSSWQPEAFF. Here the CDR3 DNA reads TGTGCCAGCAGCTCGTGGCAACCTGAAGCTTTCTTT.

The CDR3 loop reads CASSEAGGRLGGNTIYF. The DNA for the CDR3 is TGTGCCAGCAGTGAAGCCGGCGGGAGGCTGGGTGGAAACACCATATATTTT. This chain connects TRBV6-1 to TRBJ1-3, with no clear D. The CDR3 has 17 amino acids. Per the germline V gene, CDR1 is MNHNS and CDR2 is SASEGT. Deletions cut 0 bases from V and 3 bases from J, with 15 bases between.

The gene calls are TRBV3-1 (or the pseudogene TRBV3-2) and TRBJ1-5, with D uncertain. This CDR3 contains 14 residues. V lost 1 base, J lost 2 bases, and 6 bases lay in between. CDR1 is LGHDT, CDR2 YNNKEL, per germline (reference sequence). The CDR3 here is CASSQVGGNQPQHF. The CDR3 DNA reads as TGTGCCAGCAGCCAAGTCGGGGGCAATCAGCCCCAGCATTTT.

The chain joins TRBV5-1 to TRBJ2-7, with 7 nucleotides matching TRBD2. The CDR3 length is 15 residues. The junction had 12 bases not matched to a gene; V was cut back by 4 bases and J by 5 bases. CDR1 is SGHRS and CDR2 is YFSETQ in the germline V gene. In DNA, the CDR3 is TGCGCCAGCAGCCTCCATCCGGGGACTATTAACGAGCAGTACTTC. Its translation: CASSLHPGTINEQYF. Based on the CDR3 plus reference TRBV5-1 and TRBJ2-7, the full variable domain is KAGVTQTPRYLIKTRGQQVTLSCSPISGHRSVSWYQQTPGQGLQFLFEYFSETQRNKGNFPGRFSGRQFSNSRSEMNVSTLELGDSALYLCASSLHPGTINEQYFGPGTRLTVT.

This sequence joins TRBV27 and TRBJ2-7, with a possible D match to TRBD1 (6 bases). Trimming shortened V by 7 bases and J by 5 bases, and 9 bases separated the two germline ends. This CDR3 spans 11 amino acids. From germline, CDR1 is MNHEY and CDR2 SMNVEV (reference sequence). The CDR3 nucleotides are TGTGCCAGCACCAGGGGACACGAGCAGTACTTC. It specifies CASTRGHEQYF.

The rearrangement links TRBV3-1 (or the pseudogene TRBV3-2) to TRBJ2-2, with 8 bases identical to TRBD2. The CDR3 consists of 14 residues. Trimming at V came to 4 bases and at J to 5 bases, leaving 3 bases not matched to a gene. Germline V gene sequence: CDR1 LGHDT, CDR2 YNNKEL (reference sequence). The CDR3 DNA reads as TGTGCCAGCAGCCTAGCGGGGCCTACCGGGGAGCTGTTTTTT. It is translated as CASSLAGPTGELFF.

The chain recombines TRBV2 with TRBJ1-6; a weak D match, TRBD1 (6 bases). This CDR3 is 13 amino acids long. The germline gives CDR1 SNHLY, CDR2 FYNNEI. V was trimmed by 11 bases and J by 7 bases, leaving 15 bases between them. The CDR3 nucleotides read TGTGCCCTCGAGGGACAACCCAATTCACCCCTCCACTTT. Residues: CALEGQPNSPLHF.

This clone has only one observation. J is TRBJ1-4 and V is TRBV30, with D possibly matching TRBD1 (6 bases). Germline CDR1 is GTSNPN and CDR2 is SVGIG (reference sequence). There are 15 residues in the CDR3. Trimming removed 0 bases from V and 4 bases from J, with 12 bases in between. The CDR3 region is CAWSVWGLGNEKLFF. In DNA form, the CDR3 reads TGTGCCTGGAGTGTGTGGGGGCTCGGTAATGAAAAACTGTTTTTT.

The chain carries TRBV19 and TRBJ1-6, with TRBD1 matching over 7 bases. The trim removed 4 bases at V and 4 bases at J, leaving 4 bases unmatched. In germline, CDR1 is LNHDA, CDR2 SQIVND (reference sequence). The CDR3 loop spans 15 amino acids. CDR3 coding DNA: TGTGCCAGTAGTAACGACAGGGCGTATAATTCACCCCTCCACTTT. Translation gives CASSNDRAYNSPLHF.

This chain links TRBV6-5 with TRBJ1-1; D gene ambiguous. Germline CDR1 is MNHEY and CDR2 is SVGAGI. Trimming stripped 6 bases from V and 0 bases from J, with 8 bases between. The CDR3 is 13 amino acids. This CDR3 reads CASRRVMNTEAFF. As DNA, the CDR3 is TGTGCCAGCAGGCGGGTAATGAACACTGAAGCTTTCTTT.

Ten or more counts support this clone. The chain links TRBV25-1 to TRBJ1-2; possible D gene TRBD1, 5 bases. This CDR3 spans 14 amino acids. The V gene lost 2 bases and the J gene lost 4 bases, with 11 bases spanning the gap. Germline assignment: CDR1 MGHDK and CDR2 SYGVNS. CDR3 residues: CASSEVGGPYGYTF. The CDR3 nucleotides are TGTGCCAGCAGTGAAGTCGGGGGTCCCTATGGCTACACCTTC.

The rearrangement links TRBV7-8 to TRBJ1-2, with 9 positions matching TRBD1. The CDR3 totals 16 residues. The trim removed 5 bases at V and 8 bases at J, leaving 15 bases unmatched. CDR1 and CDR2 from the germline V gene are SGHVS and FQNEAQ. The CDR3 here is CASSLGTQGARGGYTF. CDR3 nucleotides: TGTGCCAGCAGCCTAGGAACACAGGGGGCGCGGGGCGGCTACACCTTC.

The V and J genes are TRBV12-3 or TRBV12-4 and TRBJ1-1; no firm D call. The CDR3 is 13 residues long. V was trimmed by 3 bases and J by 3 bases, leaving 8 bases between them. CDR3 residues: CASSFNGDTEAFF. The CDR3 DNA reads as TGTGCCAGCAGTTTTAACGGGGACACTGAAGCTTTCTTT.

CDR3 nucleotides: TGCAGTGCCTCGGGACAGGGGGAAGCTTTCTTT. It yields the protein CSASGQGEAFF. The chain combines TRBV20-1 with TRBJ1-1, with 10 bases identical to TRBD1. Trimming cost V 6 bases and J 8 bases; bases outside gene matches: 3. Germline CDR1 and CDR2: DFQATT and SNEGSKA (reference sequence). This CDR3 spans 11 amino acids.

The chain joins TRBV9 to TRBJ2-1; 8 nucleotides agree with TRBD2. Unmatched junction bases numbered 7, after V lost 3 bases and J lost 2 bases. This CDR3 is built from 16 residues. CDR1 SGDLS and CDR2 YYNGEE come from the germline V gene. In nucleotides, the CDR3 is TGTGCCAGCAGCGGCCCAAGCGGGGGTGCCTACAATGAGCAGTTCTTC. This gives the protein CASSGPSGGAYNEQFF.

The chain links TRBV2 to TRBJ1-5, with 9 positions matching TRBD1. This CDR3 is built from 15 residues. Per germline, CDR1 SNHLY and CDR2 FYNNEI. The V segment lost 6 bases and the J segment 3 bases; nucleotides outside the gene matches: 6. CDR3 residues: CASSQGQGPNQPQHF. CDR3 coding DNA: TGTGCCAGCAGCCAGGGACAGGGCCCCAATCAGCCCCAGCATTTT.

A single count supports this clone. The chain couples TRBV18 to TRBJ1-3; possible D gene TRBD1, 6 bases. There are 15 residues in the CDR3. CDR1 is KGHSH and CDR2 is LQKENI in the germline V gene. Trimming took 6 bases from V and 0 from J, leaving 12 bases between them. For the CDR3, the DNA is TGTGCCAGCTCTCCCCGGACAGACTCTGGAAACACCATATATTTT. Translation gives CASSPRTDSGNTIYF.

This clone was picked up many times. The genes are TRBV5-1 and TRBJ2-2; 10 bases align to TRBD1. The V gene end was trimmed by 1 base and the J gene end by 6 bases; junction bases not matched to a gene: 15. The CDR3 is made up of 19 amino acids. In germline, CDR1 is SGHRS, CDR2 YFSETQ. The CDR3 protein is CASSLKPLLTGGFSGELFF. The DNA of the CDR3 is TGCGCCAGCAGCTTGAAGCCCTTGTTGACAGGGGGCTTTTCCGGGGAGCTGTTTTTT.